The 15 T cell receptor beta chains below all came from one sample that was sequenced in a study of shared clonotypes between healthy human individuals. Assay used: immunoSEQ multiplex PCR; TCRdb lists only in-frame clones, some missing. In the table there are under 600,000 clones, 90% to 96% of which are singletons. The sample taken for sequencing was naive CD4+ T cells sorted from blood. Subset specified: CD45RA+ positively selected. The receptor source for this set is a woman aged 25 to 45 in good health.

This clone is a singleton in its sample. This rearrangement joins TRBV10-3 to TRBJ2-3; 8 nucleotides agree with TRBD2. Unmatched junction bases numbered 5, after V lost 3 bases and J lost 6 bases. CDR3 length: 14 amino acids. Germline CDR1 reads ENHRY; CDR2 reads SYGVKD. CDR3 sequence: CAISDAGGRDTQYF. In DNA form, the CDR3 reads TGTGCCATCAGTGACGCGGGAGGACGGGATACGCAGTATTTT.

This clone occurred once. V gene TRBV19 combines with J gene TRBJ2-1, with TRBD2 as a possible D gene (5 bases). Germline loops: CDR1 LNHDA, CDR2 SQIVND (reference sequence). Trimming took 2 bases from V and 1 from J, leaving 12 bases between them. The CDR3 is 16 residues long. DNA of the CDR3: TGTGCCAGTAGTATACATAAGCGGATGTCCTACAATGAGCAGTTCTTC. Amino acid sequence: CASSIHKRMSYNEQFF.

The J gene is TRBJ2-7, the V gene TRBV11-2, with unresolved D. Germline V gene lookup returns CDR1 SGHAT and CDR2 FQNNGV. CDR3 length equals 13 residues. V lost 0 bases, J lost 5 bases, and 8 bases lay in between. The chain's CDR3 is CASSLDSLNEQYF. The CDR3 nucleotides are TGTGCCAGCAGCTTAGATAGTCTGAACGAGCAGTACTTC.

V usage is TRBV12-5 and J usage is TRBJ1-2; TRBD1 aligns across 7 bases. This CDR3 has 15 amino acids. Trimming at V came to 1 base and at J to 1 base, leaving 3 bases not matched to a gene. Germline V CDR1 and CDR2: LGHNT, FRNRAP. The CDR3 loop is CASGLATGVNYGYTF. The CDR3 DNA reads TGTGCTAGTGGTTTGGCTACAGGGGTTAACTATGGCTACACCTTC. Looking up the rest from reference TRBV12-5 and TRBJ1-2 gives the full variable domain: DARVTQTPRHKVTEMGQEVTMRCQPILGHNTVFWYRQTMMQGLELLAYFRNRAPLDDSGMPKDRFSAEMPDATLATLKIQPSEPRDSAVYFCASGLATGVNYGYTFGSGTRLTVV.

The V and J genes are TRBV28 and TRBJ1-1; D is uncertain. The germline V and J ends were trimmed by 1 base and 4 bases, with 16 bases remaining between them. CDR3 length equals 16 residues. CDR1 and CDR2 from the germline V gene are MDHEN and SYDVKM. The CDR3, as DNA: TGTGCCAGCAGTTTATACACGGGTCCTCGATTCACTGAAGCTTTCTTT. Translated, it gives CASSLYTGPRFTEAFF. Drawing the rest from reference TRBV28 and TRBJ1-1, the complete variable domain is DVKVTQSSRYLVKRTGEKVFLECVQDMDHENMFWYRQDPGLGLRLIYFSYDVKMKEKGDIPEGYSVSREKKERFSLILESASTNQTSMYLCASSLYTGPRFTEAFFGQGTRLTVV.

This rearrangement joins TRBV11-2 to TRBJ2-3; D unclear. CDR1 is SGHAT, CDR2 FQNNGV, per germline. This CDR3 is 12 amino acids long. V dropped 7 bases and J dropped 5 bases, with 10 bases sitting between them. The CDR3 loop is CASNSVGDTQYF. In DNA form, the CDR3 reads TGTGCCAGCAACTCCGTTGGAGATACGCAGTATTTT.

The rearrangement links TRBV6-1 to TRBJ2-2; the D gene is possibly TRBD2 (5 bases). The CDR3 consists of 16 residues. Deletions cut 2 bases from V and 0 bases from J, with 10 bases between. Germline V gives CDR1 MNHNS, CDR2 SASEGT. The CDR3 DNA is TGTGCCAGCAGTGAATGGAAGGGAGCGAACACCGGGGAGCTGTTTTTT. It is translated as CASSEWKGANTGELFF.

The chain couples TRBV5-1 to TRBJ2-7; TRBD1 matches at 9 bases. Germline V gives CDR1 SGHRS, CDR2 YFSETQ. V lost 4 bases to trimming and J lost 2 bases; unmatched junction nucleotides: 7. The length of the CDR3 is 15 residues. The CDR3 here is CASSPDRGRAYEQYF. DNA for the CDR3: TGCGCCAGCAGCCCGGACAGGGGTAGGGCCTACGAGCAGTACTTC.

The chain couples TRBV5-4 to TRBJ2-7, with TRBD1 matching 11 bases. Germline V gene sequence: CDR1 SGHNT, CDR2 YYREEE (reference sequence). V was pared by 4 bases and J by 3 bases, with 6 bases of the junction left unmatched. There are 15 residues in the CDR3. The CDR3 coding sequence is TGTGCCAGCAGCATTCCCGGGACAGGGGGCTACGAGCAGTACTTC. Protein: CASSIPGTGGYEQYF. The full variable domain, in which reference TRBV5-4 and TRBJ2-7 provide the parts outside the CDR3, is ETGVTQSPTHLIKTRGQQVTLRCSSQSGHNTVSWYQQALGQGPQFIFQYYREEENGRGNFPPRFSGLQFPNYSSELNVNALELDDSALYLCASSIPGTGGYEQYFGPGTRLTVT.

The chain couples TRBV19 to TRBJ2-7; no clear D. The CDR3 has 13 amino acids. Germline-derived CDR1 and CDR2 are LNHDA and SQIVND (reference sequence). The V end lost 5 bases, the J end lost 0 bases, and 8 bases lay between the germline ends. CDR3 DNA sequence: TGTGCCAGTAGTCAGGCTATCTCCTACGAGCAGTACTTC. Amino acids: CASSQAISYEQYF.

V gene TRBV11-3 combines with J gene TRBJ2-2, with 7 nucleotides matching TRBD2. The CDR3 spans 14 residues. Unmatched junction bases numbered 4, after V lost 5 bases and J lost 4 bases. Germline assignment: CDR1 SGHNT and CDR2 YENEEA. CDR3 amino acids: CASSGRGGTGELFF. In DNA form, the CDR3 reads TGTGCCAGCAGCGGCCGCGGGGGCACCGGGGAGCTGTTTTTT.

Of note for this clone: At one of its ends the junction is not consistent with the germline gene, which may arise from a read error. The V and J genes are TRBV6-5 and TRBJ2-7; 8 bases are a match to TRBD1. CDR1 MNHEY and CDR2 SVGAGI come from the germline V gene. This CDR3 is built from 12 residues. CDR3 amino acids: CASTPPTGVKHF. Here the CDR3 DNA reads TGTGCCAGCACCCCGCCGACAGGGGTCAAGCACTTC.

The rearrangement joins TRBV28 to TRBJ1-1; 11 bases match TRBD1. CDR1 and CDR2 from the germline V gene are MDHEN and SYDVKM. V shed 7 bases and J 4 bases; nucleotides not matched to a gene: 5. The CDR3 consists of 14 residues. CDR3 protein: CASTWDRGTTEAFF. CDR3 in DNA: TGTGCCAGCACCTGGGACAGGGGGACCACTGAAGCTTTCTTT.

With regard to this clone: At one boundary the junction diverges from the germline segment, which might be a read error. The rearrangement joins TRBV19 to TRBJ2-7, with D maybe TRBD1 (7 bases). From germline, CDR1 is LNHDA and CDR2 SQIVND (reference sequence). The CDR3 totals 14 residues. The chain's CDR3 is CASSMLAGGSLRHF. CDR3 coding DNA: TGTGCCAGTAGTATGTTGGCAGGGGGGTCCCTACGACACTTC.

CDR3 nucleotide sequence: TGTGCCAGCAGCTTGGAGGGATGGGATACGCAGTATTTT. It yields the protein CASSLEGWDTQYF. The J gene is TRBJ2-3, the V gene TRBV5-4, with D unresolved. The V end lost 0 bases, the J end lost 6 bases, and 8 bases lay between the germline ends. This CDR3 has 13 amino acids. The germline gives CDR1 SGHNT, CDR2 YYREEE (reference sequence).